This T cell receptor beta chain is drawn from a study of shared clonotypes between healthy human individuals. The CDR3 has 14 residues. The V gene's germline CDR1 is SGHRS and CDR2 YFSETQ. V was trimmed by 2 bases and J by 0 bases, leaving 9 bases between them. Terminally differentiated effector memory CD45RA+ cells were excluded by CCR7 positive selection of CD45RO-negative cells. The data were produced by immunoSEQ multiplex PCR, yet TCRdb's version contains in-frame clones alone and is incomplete. The profile covers approximately 600,000 clones, with 90% to 95% appearing a single time and about 0.11% taken by the ten largest.

Sequencing input: naive CD8+ T cells sorted from blood. The clonotype comes from a woman between 25 and 40 years old in good health. The V call is TRBV5-1, the J call TRBJ2-7; D is tentatively TRBD1 or TRBD2 (5 bases each). As DNA, the CDR3 is TGCGCCAGCAGCTTAGGGGACGGCTCCTACGAGCAGTACTTC. Encoded protein: CASSLGDGSYEQYF.